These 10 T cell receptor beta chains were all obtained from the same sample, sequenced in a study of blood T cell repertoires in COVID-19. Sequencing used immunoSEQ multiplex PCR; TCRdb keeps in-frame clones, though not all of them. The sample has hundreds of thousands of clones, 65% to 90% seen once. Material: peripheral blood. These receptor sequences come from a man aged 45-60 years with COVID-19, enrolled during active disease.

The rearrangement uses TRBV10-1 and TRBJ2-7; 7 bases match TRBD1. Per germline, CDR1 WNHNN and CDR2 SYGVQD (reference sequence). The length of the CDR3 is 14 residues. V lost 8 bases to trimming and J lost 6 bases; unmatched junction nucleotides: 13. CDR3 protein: CASSAPTGLGEQYF. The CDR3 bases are TGCGCCAGCTCAGCACCGACAGGGTTGGGCGAGCAGTACTTC.

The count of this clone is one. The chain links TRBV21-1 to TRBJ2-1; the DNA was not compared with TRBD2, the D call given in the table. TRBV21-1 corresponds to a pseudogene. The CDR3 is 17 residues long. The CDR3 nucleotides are TGTGCCGCCTCGACCAGCGGGAGTGGAGGATCCTACAATGAGCAGTTCTTC. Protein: CAASTSGSGGSYNEQFF.

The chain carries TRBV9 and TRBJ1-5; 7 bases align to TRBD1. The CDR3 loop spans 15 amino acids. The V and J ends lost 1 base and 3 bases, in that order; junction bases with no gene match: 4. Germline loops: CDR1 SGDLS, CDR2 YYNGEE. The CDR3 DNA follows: TGTGCCAGCAGCGTAACAGGGGAGAACAATCAGCCCCAGCATTTT. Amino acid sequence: CASSVTGENNQPQHF. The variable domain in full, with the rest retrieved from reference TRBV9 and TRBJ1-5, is DSGVTQTPKHLITATGQRVTLRCSPRSGDLSVYWYQQSLDQGLQFLIQYYNGEERAKGNILERFSAQQFPDLHSELNLSSLELGDSALYFCASSVTGENNQPQHFGDGTRLSIL.

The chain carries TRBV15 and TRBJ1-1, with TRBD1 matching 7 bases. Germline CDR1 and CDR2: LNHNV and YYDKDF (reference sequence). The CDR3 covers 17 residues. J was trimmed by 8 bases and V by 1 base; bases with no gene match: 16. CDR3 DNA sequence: TGTGCCACCAGCAGAGGAGGAGGATCAAGGGGGCTTAACGAAGCTTTCTTT. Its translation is CATSRGGGSRGLNEAFF.

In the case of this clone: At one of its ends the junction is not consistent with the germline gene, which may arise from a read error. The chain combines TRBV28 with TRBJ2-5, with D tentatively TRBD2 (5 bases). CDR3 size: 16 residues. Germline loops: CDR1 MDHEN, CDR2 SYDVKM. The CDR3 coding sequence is TGTGCCAGCAGTCACCCTATACCGGGGAACCAGGAGACCCAGTACTTC. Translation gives CASSHPIPGNQETQYF.

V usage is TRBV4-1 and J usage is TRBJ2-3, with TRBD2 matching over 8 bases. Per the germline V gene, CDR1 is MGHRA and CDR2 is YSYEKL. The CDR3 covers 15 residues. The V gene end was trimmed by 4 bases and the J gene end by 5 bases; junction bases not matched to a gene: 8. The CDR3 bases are TGCGCCAGCAGCCCCCTCAGCGGGAGTAGAGATACGCAGTATTTT. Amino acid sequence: CASSPLSGSRDTQYF.

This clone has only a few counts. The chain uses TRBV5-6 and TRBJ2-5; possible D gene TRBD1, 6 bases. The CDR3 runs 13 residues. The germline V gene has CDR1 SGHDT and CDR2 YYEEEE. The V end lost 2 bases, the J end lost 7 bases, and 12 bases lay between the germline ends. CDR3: CASSFRQGGTQYF. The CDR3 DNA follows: TGTGCCAGCAGCTTTCGGCAAGGGGGGACCCAGTACTTC.

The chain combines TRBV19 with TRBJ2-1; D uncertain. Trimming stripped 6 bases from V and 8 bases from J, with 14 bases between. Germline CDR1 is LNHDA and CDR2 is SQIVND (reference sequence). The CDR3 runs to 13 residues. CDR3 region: CASRIQFQDEQFF. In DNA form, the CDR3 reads TGTGCCAGTAGGATCCAGTTTCAGGATGAGCAGTTCTTC.

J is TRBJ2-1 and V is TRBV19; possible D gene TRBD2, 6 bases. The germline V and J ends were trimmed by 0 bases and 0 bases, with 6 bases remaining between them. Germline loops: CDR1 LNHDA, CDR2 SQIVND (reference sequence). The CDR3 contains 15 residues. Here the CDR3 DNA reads TGTGCCAGTAGTATAGAAGCGGGCTCCTACAATGAGCAGTTCTTC. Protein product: CASSIEAGSYNEQFF.

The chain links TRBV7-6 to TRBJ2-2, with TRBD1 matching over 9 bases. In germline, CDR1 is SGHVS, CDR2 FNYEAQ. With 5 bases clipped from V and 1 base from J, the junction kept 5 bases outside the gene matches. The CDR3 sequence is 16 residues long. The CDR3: CASSQQGAQNTGELFF. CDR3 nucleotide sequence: TGTGCCAGCAGCCAACAGGGGGCGCAGAACACCGGGGAGCTGTTTTTT.